A few counts support the clone carrying this T cell receptor beta chain. Antigen specificity is unknown. TCRdb itself ran the reads through MiXCR, one entry per CDR3 protein. Among around 740,000 distinct CDR3 sequences listed, 35% to 45% were seen once. These data are taken from a study of T cell repertoires in cytomegalovirus infection. About the research overall: Indications of both CMV infection and matching HLA type were provided by public TCR beta signatures.

General observations from the study: CMV carriers having the relevant HLA were flagged by cumulative public TCR beta family frequency.

The V gene end was trimmed by 3 bases and the J gene end by 3 bases; junction bases not matched to a gene: 10. Germline V lookup: CDR1 SGDLS, CDR2 YYNGEE. This CDR3 is built from 18 residues. The sample was PBMCs. The J gene is TRBJ2-7, the V gene TRBV9; TRBD2 matches at 15 bases. The TCR originated in a human donor in good health (CMV status not recorded). Some clones in this sample may be carry-over from other donors' samples. DNA for the CDR3: TGTGCCAGCAGCGCGGGACTAGCGGGAGGAATGGATTACTACGAGCAGTACTTC. Its translation: CASSAGLAGGMDYYEQYF. Full variable domain (outside the CDR3, taken from reference TRBV9 and TRBJ2-7): DSGVTQTPKHLITATGQRVTLRCSPRSGDLSVYWYQQSLDQGLQFLIQYYNGEERAKGNILERFSAQQFPDLHSELNLSSLELGDSALYFCASSAGLAGGMDYYEQYFGPGTRLTVT.